This T cell receptor beta chain was documented in a study of blood T cells in healthy people across ages. Whole-study findings and limits: The diversity estimates, figures obtained from one million T cells, were considered underestimates. CMV status of donors was unknown, possibly confounding expanded clonotype changes. Per million T cells, the diversity of TCR beta decreased roughly linearly as age advanced.

Through a sample-barcoded 5' primer and a J-beta primer mix, a second PCR was run for roughly 6 to 12 cycles. Each TCR beta cDNA got a 12-nucleotide random molecular identifier. TCRdb re-analysed the 5' RACE reads in MiXCR, keeping a single row per CDR3 protein. This table has roughly 800,000 distinct CDR3 sequences, roughly 64% appearing once. A word on this clonotype: Its antigen remains unknown. The junction and the germline gene differ at one end; a read error may be behind it.

CDR3 size: 14 residues. The germline CDR1 and CDR2 sequences are SGHDT and YYEEEE. The clonotype was recovered from a man aged 25 to 40 in good health. This chain connects TRBV5-6 to TRBJ2-4; D might be TRBD2 (6 bases). The DNA end favors TRBJ2-7, so the J call may be wrong. The sample was blood. The CDR3 is CTSSLGGLVSEQYF. The CDR3 DNA reads as TGTACCAGCAGCTTAGGAGGGTTGGTTAGCGAGCAGTACTTC.